This T cell receptor (beta chain) emerged from a study of T-cell reconstitution after alpha-beta-depleted transplantation in children. Germline trimming cut 4 bases from V and 0 bases from J; bases unmatched to any gene: 10. This CDR3 is 17 amino acids long. The TCRbeta library was prepared with unique molecular identifiers. TCRdb independently ran MiXCR on the PCR reads; one entry per CDR3 protein. The table has approximately 490,000 distinct CDR3 sequences, roughly an eighth seen once. The V gene is TRBV12-3 or TRBV12-4, the J gene TRBJ2-3; 7 nucleotides align to TRBD2. The TCR originated in a human donor who donated a stem cell graft to a child with combined immunodeficiency. Material: PBMCs from the stem cell graft donor, obtained from the stem cell graft. The CDR3 DNA reads as TGTGCCAGCAGTTACCTTGGGCGGGGGTATAGCACAGATACGCAGTATTTT. Its protein product is CASSYLGRGYSTDTQYF.